The entry below describes one TCR beta chain. Its recognized antigen is unknown. No much larger clone is present one base from it, and per-base qualities are unavailable. The time point label here, explained by the study, means: baseline before first vaccination. Samples from vaccinated people were obtained from the UK trials COV001 and COV002, which included a single-blind randomized controlled phase 2/3 trial of AZD1222 (ChAdOx1 nCoV-19) in healthy adults. For TCRbeta chain sequencing, PBMC samples were collected from trial participants at day 0 and at day 28 after the second dose. This sample is drawn from a study of T cell responses to AZD1222 COVID-19 vaccine (dated by TCRdb to the early 2020s). At the level of the whole study: AZD1222 recipients with second doses at about 4 weeks or about 12 weeks were pooled, because spike-specific TCR depth and breadth did not differ between schedules. TCR sequencing covered some 250 trial participants: nearly 210 given two doses of AZD1222 and about 26 given two doses of MenACWY control vaccine. Enrollment into the trials was organized by age into subgroups of 18-55, 56-69 and 70-plus years, and those subgroups contained roughly 140, 27 and 60 TCR-sequenced participants, respectively. Overall results and qualifications from the work: Nearly half of unique spike-specific TCRs reportedly recognized epitopes outside regions mutated in the B.1.351 and B.1.1.7 variants. In the small 56-69-year group, the increase in depth fell short of significance, most likely because of low power. After two AZD1222 doses, spike-specific TCR breadth and depth were significantly higher than at day 0 and than in MenACWY recipients. Participants were mostly white British and included more females than males, and it was suggested by the authors that clonal diversity may have been underestimated. Because no samples from the day 14 peak response were available, repertoires could be characterized only after the peak T cell response. Conclusions about previously exposed vaccinees are limited, since just 6 or 7 AZD1222 recipients were seropositive for SARS-CoV-2 at baseline. The vaccine-associated CD4 TCRs covered the entire spike protein, and the dominant responses fell in regions 160-218 and 743-854.

The CDR3 has 15 amino acids, counting the end cysteine and phenylalanine. The kept DNA is CDR3 alone, 45 bases in frame from the first base. Compared with germline, V lacks 6 bases and J lacks 0 bases; bases without a gene match: 4. The germline V gene (reference sequence) yields MNHEY for CDR1 and SMNVEV for CDR2. The CDR3 regions of human TCRbeta chains were subjected to immunosequencing. In the paper's pipeline: TCRs in the repertoires were compared against a reference library of SARS-CoV-2-specific TCRs that had been generated with the MIRA antigen-specificity platform. Breadth was defined as the fraction of unique TCRs that were SARS-CoV-2-associated. Depth was defined as the fraction of total T cells that were SARS-CoV-2-associated. Using the MIRA data, each spike-specific TCR was mapped to the spike region that the TCR reacts to and placed in a CD4 or CD8 class. Log10-transformed breadth and depth values were compared by one-way ANOVA with Sidak's multiple comparisons tests. As stored in TCRdb, this immuneACCESS dataset retains in-frame rearrangements with V and J assigned. A fraction of the clones does not appear; measured against another copy, unresolved V genes explain less than half of the discrepancy, and the remainder lacks a known reason. From that table come the V and J calls and clone size; the DNA was used to work out D and trimming. The sample contains 95,000 or so clones, about 88% of them found a single time. 2.5% to 3.5% of the sample is in the top ten clones.

This TCR came from an adult in good health. This specimen consisted of peripheral blood, obtained on day 0 of AZD1222 vaccination. This chain is built from TRBV27 and TRBJ2-2, with TRBD1 matching 7 junction bases. The CDR3 is CASSIGTANTGELFF. The bases are TGTGCCAGCAGCATCGGGACAGCGAACACCGGGGAGCTGTTTTTT.